In this sample, the clone carrying this T cell receptor (beta chain) turned up a few times. This sample stems from a study of memory CD4+ T cells and cytomegalovirus serostatus. Whole-study context: Of the healthy Belgian adults, 8 to 10 were CMV seropositive and about two dozen seronegative.

The sort gate was single viable CD3+CD4+CD8-CD45RO+ cells for memory CD4+ T cells. The germline V and J ends were trimmed by 6 bases and 5 bases, with 13 bases remaining between them. The CDR3 sequence is 14 residues long. Per germline, CDR1 MDHEN and CDR2 SYDVKM. Produced via immunoSEQ multiplex PCR; TCRdb's table is partial and in-frame only. The repertoire holds about 58,000 clones, with approximately 81% as singletons. The sequenced sample was memory CD4+ T cells from blood. The V call is TRBV28, the J call TRBJ1-4; tentatively, D is TRBD1 (6 bases). This clonotype originated in an adult in good health and CMV-seronegative. Some clones in this sample may be carry-over from other donors' samples. The CDR3 protein is CASRRRGGNEKLFF. Written as DNA, the CDR3 is TGTGCCAGCAGACGAAGGGGGGGGAATGAAAAACTGTTTTTT.